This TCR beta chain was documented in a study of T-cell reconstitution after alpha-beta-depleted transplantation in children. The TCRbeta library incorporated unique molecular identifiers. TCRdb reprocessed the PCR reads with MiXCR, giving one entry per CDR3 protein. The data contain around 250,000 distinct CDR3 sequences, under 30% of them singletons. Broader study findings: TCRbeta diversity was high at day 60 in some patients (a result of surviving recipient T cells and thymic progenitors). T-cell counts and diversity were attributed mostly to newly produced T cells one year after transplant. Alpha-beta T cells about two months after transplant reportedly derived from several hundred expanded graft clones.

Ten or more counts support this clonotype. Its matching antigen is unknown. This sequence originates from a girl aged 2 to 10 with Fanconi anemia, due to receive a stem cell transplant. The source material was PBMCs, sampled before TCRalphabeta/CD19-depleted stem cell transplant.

CDR3 loop: CASSEALNTGELFF. The DNA for the CDR3 is TGCGCCAGCAGCGAGGCCCTGAACACCGGGGAGCTGTTTTTT. The chain has TRBV5-1 and TRBJ2-2; D unclear. CDR3 length: 14 residues. The V end lost 4 bases, the J end lost 1 base, and 8 bases lay between the germline ends. Per germline, CDR1 SGHRS and CDR2 YFSETQ.